One and the same sample provided the 22 T cell receptor beta chains below, sequenced in a study of blood T cell repertoires in COVID-19. Measured with immunoSEQ multiplex PCR; TCRdb has only the in-frame clones, and not every one. The sample carries 200,000 to 300,000 clones, approximately 91% recorded once. The sample comprised peripheral blood. The receptors derive from a man under 40 with COVID-19, enrolled during active disease.

The J gene is TRBJ2-2, the V gene TRBV9; TRBD1 matches at 11 bases. The V and J ends lost 0 bases and 6 bases, in that order; junction bases with no gene match: 7. The length of the CDR3 is 17 residues. Germline loops: CDR1 SGDLS, CDR2 YYNGEE. This CDR3 is CASSVASGTGGPGELFF. The CDR3 bases are TGTGCCAGCAGCGTAGCTTCGGGGACAGGGGGTCCCGGGGAGCTGTTTTTT.

This clone appeared a few times. This rearrangement joins TRBV5-1 to TRBJ1-4; 9 bases align to TRBD1. The CDR3 spans 15 residues. The trim removed 4 bases at V and 3 bases at J, leaving 4 bases unmatched. Germline assignment: CDR1 SGHRS and CDR2 YFSETQ. The CDR3 DNA sequence: TGCGCCAGCAGCACACAGGGGGCAGCTAATGAAAAACTGTTTTTT. It translates to CASSTQGAANEKLFF.

V and J are TRBV11-2 and TRBJ2-2, with TRBD1 identical over 9 bases. The J segment lost 6 bases and the V segment lost 5 bases, leaving 7 bases of the junction unmatched. The CDR3 is 15 amino acids. Germline assignment: CDR1 SGHAT and CDR2 FQNNGV. CDR3 in DNA: TGTGCCAGCAGCCCGACAGGGGGTTTTGCCGGGGAGCTGTTTTTT. It specifies CASSPTGGFAGELFF.

The rearrangement joins TRBV5-1 to TRBJ1-3, with D maybe TRBD1 (6 bases). The germline gives CDR1 SGHRS, CDR2 YFSETQ. V shed 3 bases and J shed 6 bases, with 10 bases lying between them. This CDR3 comprises 13 residues. The CDR3 nucleotides are TGCGCCAGCAGCTCAGGACAGAAAAACACCATATATTTT. Translating gives CASSSGQKNTIYF. Looking up the rest from reference TRBV5-1 and TRBJ1-3 gives the full variable domain: KAGVTQTPRYLIKTRGQQVTLSCSPISGHRSVSWYQQTPGQGLQFLFEYFSETQRNKGNFPGRFSGRQFSNSRSEMNVSTLELGDSALYLCASSSGQKNTIYFGEGSWLTVV.

This chain connects TRBV19 to TRBJ1-1; 7 nucleotides line up with TRBD1. In germline, CDR1 is LNHDA, CDR2 SQIVND (reference sequence). The V and J ends lost 3 bases and 5 bases, in that order; junction bases with no gene match: 3. This CDR3 comprises 13 residues. CDR3 DNA sequence: TGTGCCAGTAGTATCCTCAGGGGGACTGAAGCTTTCTTT. Protein product: CASSILRGTEAFF. Complete variable domain (other parts from reference TRBV19 and TRBJ1-1): DGGITQSPKYLFRKEGQNVTLSCEQNLNHDAMYWYRQDPGQGLRLIYYSQIVNDFQKGDIAEGYSVSREKKESFPLTVTSAQKNPTAFYLCASSILRGTEAFFGQGTRLTVV.

The CDR3 protein is CASSSTQVVAFF. The CDR3 region has the DNA TGTGCCAGCAGCTCTACGCAGGTCGTGGCTTTCTTT. The J gene is TRBJ1-1, the V gene TRBV7-9; D call uncertain. V lost 4 bases and J 11 bases, leaving 14 bases between the germline ends. This CDR3 comprises 12 residues. Germline V gives CDR1 SEHNR, CDR2 FQNEAQ (reference sequence).

The chain joins TRBV6-5 to TRBJ2-5; 8 bases are shared with TRBD2. Germline trimming cut 7 bases from V and 2 bases from J; bases unmatched to any gene: 6. The CDR3 runs 14 residues. CDR1 and CDR2 from the germline V gene are MNHEY and SVGAGI. CDR3 coding DNA: TGTGCCAGCACGTCACCGGGGGGGCAAGAGACCCAGTACTTC. Translating it yields CASTSPGGQETQYF.

The chain is built from TRBV2 and TRBJ2-1, with D maybe TRBD2 (6 bases). Looked up from germline, CDR1 is SNHLY and CDR2 is FYNNEI. The CDR3 is 16 amino acids. Between the trimmed V and J ends, which lost 4 bases and 6 bases, there was a span of 19 bases. The CDR3 DNA is TGTGCCAGCAGTGGGTCCGGGGGTTGGGCGGGCAATGAGCAGTTCTTC. This sequence encodes CASSGSGGWAGNEQFF. Drawing the rest from reference TRBV2 and TRBJ2-1, the complete variable domain is EPEVTQTPSHQVTQMGQEVILRCVPISNHLYFYWYRQILGQKVEFLVSFYNNEISEKSEIFDDQFSVERPDGSNFTLKIRSTKLEDSAMYFCASSGSGGWAGNEQFFGPGTRLTVL.

CDR3 nucleotide sequence: TGTGCCAGCAGCGTAGAACAGGGGGCGCGGACTGAAGCTTTCTTT. Translating it yields CASSVEQGARTEAFF. V usage is TRBV9 and J usage is TRBJ1-1; 9 bases fit TRBD1. The CDR3 loop spans 15 amino acids. CDR1 and CDR2 from the germline V gene are SGDLS and YYNGEE. With V trimmed by 0 bases and J by 5 bases, 5 bases remained unmatched.

The V call is TRBV7-3, the J call TRBJ2-5; 11 bases are a match to TRBD1. The CDR3 has 13 amino acids. Germline assignment: CDR1 SGHTA and CDR2 FQGTGA. The V gene end was trimmed by 5 bases and the J gene end by 5 bases; junction bases not matched to a gene: 1. The CDR3 DNA follows: TGTGCCAGCAGCGGACAGGGGGCTGAGACCCAGTACTTC. Amino acids: CASSGQGAETQYF.

V gene TRBV28 combines with J gene TRBJ2-4, with 8 bases that match TRBD2. The germline gives CDR1 MDHEN, CDR2 SYDVKM. Trimming took 10 bases from V and 7 from J; bases not matched to a gene: 9. The CDR3 runs to 13 residues. In DNA, the CDR3 is TGTGCCATTGACGGGGGGGCTCGGAACATTCAGTACTTC. It encodes CAIDGGARNIQYF.

The chain is built from TRBV29-1 and TRBJ1-1; D might be TRBD1 (5 bases). Per germline, CDR1 SQVTM and CDR2 ANQGSEA. The V and J ends lost 1 base and 1 base respectively, with 7 bases between them. The CDR3 runs 13 residues. CDR3 DNA sequence: TGCAGCGTTGAAGGACAGCCGAACACTGAAGCTTTCTTT. Its translation is CSVEGQPNTEAFF.

The gene calls are TRBV6-4 and TRBJ1-2; 8 nucleotides line up with TRBD1. J was trimmed by 7 bases and V by 5 bases; bases with no gene match: 9. Per germline, CDR1 MRHNA and CDR2 SNTAGT. The CDR3 loop spans 14 amino acids. CDR3 sequence reads: CASSIDRGSSGYTF. In DNA form, the CDR3 reads TGTGCCAGCAGTATTGACAGGGGCTCCTCTGGCTACACCTTC.

The genes are TRBV9 and TRBJ1-6, with D hard to call. V was trimmed by 3 bases and J by 2 bases, leaving 3 bases between them. The CDR3 spans 13 residues. Germline CDR1 is SGDLS and CDR2 is YYNGEE. This CDR3 reads CASSGAYNSPLHF. CDR3 in DNA: TGTGCCAGCAGCGGCGCCTATAATTCACCCCTCCACTTT.

The chain employs TRBV25-1 and TRBJ1-2; TRBD1 might be the D (6 bases). Germline V lookup: CDR1 MGHDK, CDR2 SYGVNS. V dropped 7 bases and J dropped 7 bases, with 16 bases sitting between them. The CDR3 is made up of 13 amino acids. CDR3 residues: CASTSNRAGGYTF. CDR3 coding DNA: TGTGCCAGCACCTCTAACAGGGCTGGTGGCTACACCTTC.

The V call is TRBV6-2 or TRBV6-3, the J call TRBJ1-6, with D unresolved. The CDR3 runs 15 residues. CDR1 is MNHEY and CDR2 is SVGEGT in the germline V gene. V was clipped by 5 bases and J by 9 bases, with 17 bases between them. CDR3 in amino acids: CASSTLITESSPLHF. The CDR3 DNA follows: TGTGCCAGCAGTACCCTGATTACGGAGAGTTCACCCCTCCACTTT.

The chain uses TRBV2 and TRBJ2-1; TRBD1 agrees at 7 bases. J gave up 6 bases and V 1 base, and 3 bases lay outside the gene matches. Germline V gives CDR1 SNHLY, CDR2 FYNNEI. The CDR3 loop spans 14 amino acids. The chain's CDR3 is CASSEVAGGNEQFF. CDR3 DNA: TGTGCCAGCAGTGAAGTTGCAGGGGGCAATGAGCAGTTCTTC.

The chain combines TRBV19 with TRBJ1-3; D gene uncertain. Trimming took off 4 bases at V and 0 bases at J, with 10 bases between the two ends. The germline gives CDR1 LNHDA, CDR2 SQIVND (reference sequence). The length of the CDR3 is 15 residues. The CDR3 DNA reads as TGTGCCAGTAGTACAGATCCGTACTCTGGAAACACCATATATTTT. Its protein product is CASSTDPYSGNTIYF. The variable domain in full, with the rest retrieved from reference TRBV19 and TRBJ1-3, is DGGITQSPKYLFRKEGQNVTLSCEQNLNHDAMYWYRQDPGQGLRLIYYSQIVNDFQKGDIAEGYSVSREKKESFPLTVTSAQKNPTAFYLCASSTDPYSGNTIYFGEGSWLTVV.

This chain uses TRBV5-5 with TRBJ1-1; D not certain. From germline, CDR1 is SGHKS and CDR2 YYEKEE (reference sequence). This CDR3 region has 12 residues. The ends were cut back, 3 bases at V and 7 bases at J, with 10 bases in the middle. CDR3 DNA sequence: TGTGCCAGCAGCTACGACACCTATGAAGCTTTCTTT. Amino acid sequence: CASSYDTYEAFF.

Details on this clone: The same CDR3 also results from other DNA sequences found in this sample. This chain joins TRBV28 and TRBJ1-2, with TRBD1 matching over 7 bases. The V segment lost 7 bases and the J segment 2 bases; nucleotides outside the gene matches: 4. The CDR3 has 13 residues. Germline V gives CDR1 MDHEN, CDR2 SYDVKM. The CDR3: CASTLRGNYGYTF. The CDR3 coding sequence is TGTGCCAGCACCCTCAGGGGGAACTATGGCTACACCTTC.

The genes are TRBV6-2 or TRBV6-3 and TRBJ1-1, with D maybe TRBD1 (6 bases). The ends were cut back, 2 bases at V and 5 bases at J, with 18 bases in the middle. The CDR3 has 16 residues. Germline loops: CDR1 MNHEY, CDR2 SVGEGT. This CDR3 is CASSYAQGRVGTEAFF. CDR3 in DNA: TGTGCCAGCAGTTACGCCCAGGGGCGCGTGGGAACTGAAGCTTTCTTT.

This clone was counted ten times or more. The rearrangement links TRBV6-5 to TRBJ2-7; TRBD2 might be the D (6 bases). Between the trimmed V and J ends, which lost 5 bases and 3 bases, there was a span of 11 bases. Germline V gene sequence: CDR1 MNHEY, CDR2 SVGAGI. CDR3 length: 13 amino acids. Here the CDR3 DNA reads TGTGCCAGCAGTCCCGGGACTGGCTACGAGCAGTACTTC. This sequence encodes CASSPGTGYEQYF.